These 8 T cell receptor beta chains came from one sample sequenced in a study of blood T cell repertoires in COVID-19. Sequencing used immunoSEQ multiplex PCR; TCRdb keeps in-frame clones, though not all of them. In the table there are roughly 100,000 clones, 80% to 90% of which are singletons. The source material was peripheral blood. The receptor source for this set is a man aged 50 to 59 with acute or convalescent COVID-19.

To note about this clone: Other DNA sequences in the sample encode the same CDR3. The rearrangement uses TRBV30 and TRBJ1-2, with D perhaps matching TRBD1 (6 bases). Per the germline V gene, CDR1 is GTSNPN and CDR2 is SVGIG (reference sequence). CDR3 length: 12 amino acids. The germline V and J ends were trimmed by 3 bases and 4 bases, with 9 bases remaining between them. The CDR3 here is CAWSPDSYGYTF. For the CDR3, the DNA is TGTGCCTGGAGCCCGGACAGCTATGGCTACACCTTC. The full variable domain, rest sourced from reference TRBV30 and TRBJ1-2, is SQTIHQWPATLVQPVGSPLSLECTVEGTSNPNLYWYRQAAGRGLQLLFYSVGIGQISSEVPQNLSASRPQDRQFILSSKKLLLSDSGFYLCAWSPDSYGYTFGSGTRLTVV.

This rearrangement joins TRBV5-6 to TRBJ2-3, with 7 bases lining up with TRBD1. This CDR3 is 15 amino acids long. J gave up 6 bases and V 4 bases, and 11 bases lay outside the gene matches. Germline V CDR1 and CDR2: SGHDT, YYEEEE. CDR3 in DNA: TGTGCCAGCAGCCATGACAGGGTCTTAGGGGATACGCAGTATTTT. This encodes CASSHDRVLGDTQYF.

The J gene is TRBJ2-7, the V gene TRBV6-5; 8 bases align to TRBD1. Germline lookup yields CDR1 MNHEY and CDR2 SVGAGI. CDR3 length equals 14 residues. The ends lost 8 bases at V and 5 bases at J; junction bases unmatched: 11. The CDR3, as DNA: TGTGCCAGCCGATATGGACAGGGTTTGCACGAGCAGTACTTC. Amino acids: CASRYGQGLHEQYF.

This clone was seen more than once but under ten times. The chain uses TRBV6-5 and TRBJ2-1; 7 bases map to TRBD2. V lost 8 bases and J lost 3; bases outside the gene matches: 7. The CDR3 is 14 amino acids. Germline CDR1 is MNHEY and CDR2 is SVGAGI. The chain's CDR3 is CASAKGGNYNEQFF. CDR3 nucleotide sequence: TGTGCCAGCGCAAAGGGAGGGAACTACAATGAGCAGTTCTTC.

This chain joins TRBV4-1 and TRBJ1-3; no clear D. V lost 4 bases, J lost 0 bases, and 7 bases lay in between. CDR3 length: 14 residues. Germline loops: CDR1 MGHRA, CDR2 YSYEKL. Written as DNA, the CDR3 is TGCGCCAGCAGCCGGGCCAACTCTGGAAACACCATATATTTT. As protein: CASSRANSGNTIYF.

This CDR3 is CASSPRFGIRDTNTQYF. Here the CDR3 DNA reads TGTGCCAGCTCACCACGTTTTGGGATTCGGGATACTAATACGCAGTATTTT. V gene TRBV18 combines with J gene TRBJ2-3, with D possibly matching TRBD2 (5 bases). This CDR3 has 17 residues. Trimming shortened V by 1 base and J by 7 bases, and 21 bases separated the two germline ends. CDR1 and CDR2 (germline): KGHSH, LQKENI.

The rearrangement links TRBV29-1 to TRBJ2-1; 8 nucleotides line up with TRBD2. The germline V gene encodes CDR1 SQVTM and CDR2 ANQGSEA. The ends lost 7 bases at V and 8 bases at J; junction bases unmatched: 7. CDR3 length equals 12 residues. The CDR3 nucleotides are TGCAGCGCCGGACGGGGGGGCGATGAGCAGTTCTTC. Translated, it gives CSAGRGGDEQFF.

The V gene is TRBV5-1, the J gene TRBJ2-5; D is perhaps TRBD1 (5 bases). This CDR3 is 15 amino acids long. Trimming removed 0 bases from V and 4 bases from J, with 13 bases in between. CDR1 is SGHRS and CDR2 is YFSETQ in the germline V gene. In DNA, the CDR3 is TGCGCCAGCAGCTTGGCCAACCTGCAGGGAGAGACCCAGTACTTC. It codes for CASSLANLQGETQYF.